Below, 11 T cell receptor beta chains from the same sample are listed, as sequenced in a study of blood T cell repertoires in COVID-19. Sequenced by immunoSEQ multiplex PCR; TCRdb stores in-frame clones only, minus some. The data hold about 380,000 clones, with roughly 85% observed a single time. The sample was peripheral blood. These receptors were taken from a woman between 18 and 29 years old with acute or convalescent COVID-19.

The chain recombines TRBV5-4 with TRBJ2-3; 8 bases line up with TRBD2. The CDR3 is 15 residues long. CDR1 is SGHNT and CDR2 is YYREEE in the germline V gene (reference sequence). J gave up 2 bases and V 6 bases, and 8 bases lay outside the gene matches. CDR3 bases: TGTGCCAGCACCACGCGGGGGGCAATCACAGATACGCAGTATTTT. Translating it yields CASTTRGAITDTQYF.

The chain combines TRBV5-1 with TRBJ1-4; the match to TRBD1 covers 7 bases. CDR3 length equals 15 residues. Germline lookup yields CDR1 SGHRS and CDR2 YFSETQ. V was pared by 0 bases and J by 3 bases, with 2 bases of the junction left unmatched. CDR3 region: CASSLAGTANEKLFF. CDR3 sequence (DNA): TGCGCCAGCAGCTTGGCCGGGACAGCTAATGAAAAACTGTTTTTT.

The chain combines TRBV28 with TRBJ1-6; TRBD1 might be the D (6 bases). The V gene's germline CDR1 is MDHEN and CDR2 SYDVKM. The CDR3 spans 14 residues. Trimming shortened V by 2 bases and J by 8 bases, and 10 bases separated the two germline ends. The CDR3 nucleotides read TGTGCCAGCAGTTTAAACAGGGTCGATTCACCCCTCCACTTT. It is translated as CASSLNRVDSPLHF. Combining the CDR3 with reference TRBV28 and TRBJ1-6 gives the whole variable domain DVKVTQSSRYLVKRTGEKVFLECVQDMDHENMFWYRQDPGLGLRLIYFSYDVKMKEKGDIPEGYSVSREKKERFSLILESASTNQTSMYLCASSLNRVDSPLHFGNGTRLTVT.

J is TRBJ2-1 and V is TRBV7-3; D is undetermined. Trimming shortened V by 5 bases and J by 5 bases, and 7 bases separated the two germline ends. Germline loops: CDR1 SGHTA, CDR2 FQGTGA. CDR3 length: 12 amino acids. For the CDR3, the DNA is TGTGCCAGCAGCGCTCAGAACAATGAGCAGTTCTTC. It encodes CASSAQNNEQFF.

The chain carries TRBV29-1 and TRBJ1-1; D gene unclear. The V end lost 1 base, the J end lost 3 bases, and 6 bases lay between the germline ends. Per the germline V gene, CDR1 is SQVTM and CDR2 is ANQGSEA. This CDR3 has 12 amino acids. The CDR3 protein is CSVEATDTEAFF. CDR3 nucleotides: TGCAGCGTTGAAGCCACAGACACTGAAGCTTTCTTT.

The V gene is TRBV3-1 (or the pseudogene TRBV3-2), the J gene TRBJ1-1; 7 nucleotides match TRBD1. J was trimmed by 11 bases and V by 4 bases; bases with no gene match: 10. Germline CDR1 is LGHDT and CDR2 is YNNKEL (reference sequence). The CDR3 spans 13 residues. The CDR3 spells CASSLSGQSGAFF. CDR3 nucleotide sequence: TGTGCCAGCAGCCTCTCGGGACAGTCTGGCGCTTTCTTT.

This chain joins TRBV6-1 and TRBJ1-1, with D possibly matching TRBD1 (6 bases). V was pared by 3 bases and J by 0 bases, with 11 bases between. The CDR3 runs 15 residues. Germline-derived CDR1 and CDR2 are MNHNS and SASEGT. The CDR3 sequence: CASSEGAPVNTEAFF. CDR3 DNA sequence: TGTGCCAGCAGTGAGGGGGCCCCGGTGAACACTGAAGCTTTCTTT.

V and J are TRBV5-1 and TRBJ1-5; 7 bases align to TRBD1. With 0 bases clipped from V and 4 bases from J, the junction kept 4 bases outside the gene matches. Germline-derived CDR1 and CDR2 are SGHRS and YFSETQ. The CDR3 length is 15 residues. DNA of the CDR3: TGCGCCAGCAGCTTGGGGTCAGGGGGAAATCAGCCCCAGCATTTT. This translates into CASSLGSGGNQPQHF. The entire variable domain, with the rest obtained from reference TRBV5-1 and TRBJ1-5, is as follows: KAGVTQTPRYLIKTRGQQVTLSCSPISGHRSVSWYQQTPGQGLQFLFEYFSETQRNKGNFPGRFSGRQFSNSRSEMNVSTLELGDSALYLCASSLGSGGNQPQHFGDGTRLSIL.

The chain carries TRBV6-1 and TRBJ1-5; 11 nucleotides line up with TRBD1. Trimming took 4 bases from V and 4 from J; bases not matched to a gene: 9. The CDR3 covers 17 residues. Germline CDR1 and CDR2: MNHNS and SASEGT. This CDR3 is CASSGPRTGGQNQPQHF. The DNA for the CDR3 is TGTGCCAGCAGTGGGCCTCGGACAGGGGGCCAAAATCAGCCCCAGCATTTT.

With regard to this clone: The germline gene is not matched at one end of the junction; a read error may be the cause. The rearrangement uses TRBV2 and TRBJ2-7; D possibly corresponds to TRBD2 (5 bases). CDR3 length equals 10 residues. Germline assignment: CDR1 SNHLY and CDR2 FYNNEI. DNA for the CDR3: TGTGCCAGCAGCGGACTGCCTCTGAACTTC. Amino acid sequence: CASSGLPLNF.

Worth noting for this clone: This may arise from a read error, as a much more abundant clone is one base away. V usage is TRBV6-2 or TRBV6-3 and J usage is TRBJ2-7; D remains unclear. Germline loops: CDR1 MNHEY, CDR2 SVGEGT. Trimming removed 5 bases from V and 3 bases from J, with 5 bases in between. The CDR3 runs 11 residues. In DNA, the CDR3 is TGTGCCAGCAGTCCGAGCTACGAGCAGTACTTC. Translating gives CASSPSYEQYF.